This T cell receptor beta chain was obtained from a study of blood T cell repertoires in COVID-19. Study-level information: Samples representing acute and convalescent COVID-19 were sourced from the United States, Italy and Spain. Sample material is recorded as cDNA or gDNA derived from T cells, B-cell-depleted T cells, or PBMCs.

CDR1 KGHDR and CDR2 SFDVKD come from the germline V gene. V lost 10 bases and J 2 bases, leaving 16 bases between the germline ends. The length of the CDR3 is 14 residues. Original methodology: Amplifying reference gene primers gave estimates of nucleated cell counts. Profiling relied on immunoSEQ multiplex PCR, and the TCRdb table lists in-frame clones only, not all of them. Clonal size and the V and J genes are those of that table, whereas D and trimming came from the DNA. The table shows some 210,000 clones, with around 90% occurring only once. What was sequenced was peripheral blood. This clonotype was obtained from a man younger than 45 with acute or convalescent COVID-19. The chain couples TRBV24-1 to TRBJ2-5, with D possibly being TRBD2 (7 bases). The CDR3 reads CATKGRGVQETQYF. CDR3 in DNA: TGTGCCACTAAGGGGAGGGGGGTTCAAGAGACCCAGTACTTC.